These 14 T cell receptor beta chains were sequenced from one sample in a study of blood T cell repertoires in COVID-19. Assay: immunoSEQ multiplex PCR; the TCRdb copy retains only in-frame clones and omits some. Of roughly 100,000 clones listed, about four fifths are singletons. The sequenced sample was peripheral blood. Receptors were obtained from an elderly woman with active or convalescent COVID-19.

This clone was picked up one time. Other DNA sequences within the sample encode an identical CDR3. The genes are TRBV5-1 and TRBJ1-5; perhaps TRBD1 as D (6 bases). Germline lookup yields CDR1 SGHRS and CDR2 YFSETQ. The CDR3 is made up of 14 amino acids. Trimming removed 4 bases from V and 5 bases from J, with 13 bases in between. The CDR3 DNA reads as TGCGCCAGCAGCGTGCAGGGGCTAGATCAGCCCCAGCATTTT. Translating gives CASSVQGLDQPQHF.

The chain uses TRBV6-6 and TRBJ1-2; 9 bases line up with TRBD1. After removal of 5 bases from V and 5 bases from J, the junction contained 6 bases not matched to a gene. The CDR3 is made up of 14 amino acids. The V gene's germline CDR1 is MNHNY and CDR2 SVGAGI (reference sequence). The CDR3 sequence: CASSDPGQGYGYTF. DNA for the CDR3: TGTGCCAGCAGTGATCCGGGACAGGGATATGGCTACACCTTC.

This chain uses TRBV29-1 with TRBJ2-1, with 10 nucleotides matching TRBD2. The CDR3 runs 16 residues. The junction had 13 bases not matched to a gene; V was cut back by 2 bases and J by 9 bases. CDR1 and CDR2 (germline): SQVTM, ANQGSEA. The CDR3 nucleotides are TGCAGCGTTGAAAGGCTAGCGGGAGAGGGTCGGGGTGAGCAGTTCTTC. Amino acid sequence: CSVERLAGEGRGEQFF.

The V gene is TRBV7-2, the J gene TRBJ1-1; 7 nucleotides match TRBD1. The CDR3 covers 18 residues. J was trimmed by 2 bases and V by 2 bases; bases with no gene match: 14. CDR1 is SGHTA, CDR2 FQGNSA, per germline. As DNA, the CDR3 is TGTGCCAGCAGCTTAAGAAACCGGGACAGCTCATTTAACACTGAAGCTTTCTTT. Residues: CASSLRNRDSSFNTEAFF.

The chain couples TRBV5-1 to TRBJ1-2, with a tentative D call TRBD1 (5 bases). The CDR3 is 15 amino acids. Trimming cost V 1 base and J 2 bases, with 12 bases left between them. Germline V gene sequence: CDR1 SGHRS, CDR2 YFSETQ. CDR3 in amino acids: CASSLTATGNYGYTF. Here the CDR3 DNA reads TGCGCCAGCAGCTTGACAGCTACAGGAAACTATGGCTACACCTTC. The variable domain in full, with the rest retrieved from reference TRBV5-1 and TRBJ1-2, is KAGVTQTPRYLIKTRGQQVTLSCSPISGHRSVSWYQQTPGQGLQFLFEYFSETQRNKGNFPGRFSGRQFSNSRSEMNVSTLELGDSALYLCASSLTATGNYGYTFGSGTRLTVV.

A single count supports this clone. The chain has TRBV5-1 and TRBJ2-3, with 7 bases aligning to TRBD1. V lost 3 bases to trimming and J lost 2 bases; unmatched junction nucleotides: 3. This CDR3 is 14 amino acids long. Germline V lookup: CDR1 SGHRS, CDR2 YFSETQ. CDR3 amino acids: CASSWDSPTDTQYF. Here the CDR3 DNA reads TGCGCCAGCAGCTGGGACAGCCCCACAGATACGCAGTATTTT.

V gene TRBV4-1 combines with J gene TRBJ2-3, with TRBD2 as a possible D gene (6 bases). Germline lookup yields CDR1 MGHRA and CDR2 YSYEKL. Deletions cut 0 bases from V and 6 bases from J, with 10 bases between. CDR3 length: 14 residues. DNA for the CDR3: TGCGCCAGCAGCCAAGAGGGCCGGGGGGATACGCAGTATTTT. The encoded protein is CASSQEGRGDTQYF.

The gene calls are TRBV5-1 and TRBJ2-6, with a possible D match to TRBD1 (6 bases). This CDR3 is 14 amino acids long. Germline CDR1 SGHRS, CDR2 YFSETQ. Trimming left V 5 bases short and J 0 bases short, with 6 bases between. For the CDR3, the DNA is TGCGCCAGCAGGGGGGCCTCTGGGGCCAACGTCCTGACTTTC. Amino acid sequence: CASRGASGANVLTF.

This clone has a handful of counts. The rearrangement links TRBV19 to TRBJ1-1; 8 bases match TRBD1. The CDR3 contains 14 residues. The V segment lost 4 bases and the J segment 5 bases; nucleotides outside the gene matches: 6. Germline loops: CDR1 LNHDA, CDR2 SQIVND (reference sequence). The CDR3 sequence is CASSTDRGGTEAFF. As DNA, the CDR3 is TGTGCCAGTAGTACCGACAGGGGTGGGACTGAAGCTTTCTTT.

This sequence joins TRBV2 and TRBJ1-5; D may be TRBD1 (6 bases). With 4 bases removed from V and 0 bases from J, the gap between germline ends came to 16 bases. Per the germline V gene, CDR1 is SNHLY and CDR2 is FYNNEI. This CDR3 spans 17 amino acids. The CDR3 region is CASSAPWTENSNQPQHF. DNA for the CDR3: TGTGCCAGCAGTGCCCCTTGGACAGAAAATAGCAATCAGCCCCAGCATTTT.

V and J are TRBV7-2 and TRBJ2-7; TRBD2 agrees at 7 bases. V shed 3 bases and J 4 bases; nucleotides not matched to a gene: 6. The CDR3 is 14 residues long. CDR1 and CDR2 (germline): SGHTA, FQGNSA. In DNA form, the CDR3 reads TGTGCCAGCAGCTTCGGCGGGAGTTTATACGAGCAGTACTTC. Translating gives CASSFGGSLYEQYF.

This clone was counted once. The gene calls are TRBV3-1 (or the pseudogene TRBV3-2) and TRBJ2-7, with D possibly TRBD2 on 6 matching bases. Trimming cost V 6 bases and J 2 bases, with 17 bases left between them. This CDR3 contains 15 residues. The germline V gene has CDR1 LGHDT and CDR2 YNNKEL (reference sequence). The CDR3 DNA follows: TGTGCCAGCAGTCCGACTAGTGGGGGAACCTACGAGCAGTACTTC. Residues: CASSPTSGGTYEQYF.

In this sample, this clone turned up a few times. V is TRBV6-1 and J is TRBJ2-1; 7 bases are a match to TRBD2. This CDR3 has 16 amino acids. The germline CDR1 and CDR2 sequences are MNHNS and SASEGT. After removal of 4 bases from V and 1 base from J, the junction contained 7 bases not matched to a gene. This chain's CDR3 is CASSAAGERSYNEQFF. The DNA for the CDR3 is TGTGCCAGCAGTGCGGCGGGGGAGAGGTCCTACAATGAGCAGTTCTTC.

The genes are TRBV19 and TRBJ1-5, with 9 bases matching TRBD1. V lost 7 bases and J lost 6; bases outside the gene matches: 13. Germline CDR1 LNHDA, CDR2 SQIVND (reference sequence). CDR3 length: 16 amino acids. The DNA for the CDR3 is TGTGCCAGTAATGAACCGGGACAGGGTAGCGGTCAGCCCCAGCATTTT. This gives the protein CASNEPGQGSGQPQHF.